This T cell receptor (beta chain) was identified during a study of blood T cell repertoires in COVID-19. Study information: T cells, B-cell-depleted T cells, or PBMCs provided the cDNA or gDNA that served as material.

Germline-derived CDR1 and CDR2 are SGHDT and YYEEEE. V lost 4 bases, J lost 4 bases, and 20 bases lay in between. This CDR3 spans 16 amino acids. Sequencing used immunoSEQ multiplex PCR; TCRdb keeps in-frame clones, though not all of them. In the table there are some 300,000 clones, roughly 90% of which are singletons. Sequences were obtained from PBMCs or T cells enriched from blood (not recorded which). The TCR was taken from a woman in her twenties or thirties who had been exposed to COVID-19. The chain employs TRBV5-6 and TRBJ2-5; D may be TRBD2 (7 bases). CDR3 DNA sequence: TGTGCCAGCAGCCAACGGCGTGGAGGGGGGGGAGAGACCCAGTACTTC. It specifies CASSQRRGGGGETQYF. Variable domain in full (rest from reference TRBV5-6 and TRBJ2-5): DAGVTQSPTHLIKTRGQQVTLRCSPKSGHDTVSWYQQALGQGPQFIFQYYEEEERQRGNFPDRFSGHQFPNYSSELNVNALLLGDSALYLCASSQRRGGGGETQYFGPGTRLLVL.